These 2 T cell receptor beta chains came from one sample sequenced in a study of STAT5B mutations in CD4+ large granular lymphocyte leukemia. The assay was immunoSEQ multiplex PCR, and TCRdb's table has in-frame clones only and misses some. The profile shows just under 20,000 clones, less than 85% of them singletons. The source material was CD4+ T cells from blood buffy coats. All receptors derive from a human donor in good health.

There are a few counts of this clone. The chain has TRBV7-2 and TRBJ2-3; no firm D call. This CDR3 contains 15 residues. V shed 1 base and J shed 1 base, with 9 bases lying between them. Germline CDR1 SGHTA, CDR2 FQGNSA. The CDR3 DNA follows: TGTGCCAGCAGCTTAGTGGCCGGAGGCACAGATACGCAGTATTTT. Residues: CASSLVAGGTDTQYF. Filled out from reference TRBV7-2 and TRBJ2-3, the complete variable domain reads GAGVSQSPSNKVTEKGKDVELRCDPISGHTALYWYRQSLGQGLEFLIYFQGNSAPDKSGLPSDRFSAERTGGSVSTLTIQRTQQEDSAVYLCASSLVAGGTDTQYFGPGTRLTVL.

This chain links TRBV6-5 with TRBJ1-2; D is unresolved. The CDR3 spans 16 residues. The germline gives CDR1 MNHEY, CDR2 SVGAGI. V dropped 4 bases and J dropped 4 bases, with 19 bases sitting between them. For the CDR3, the DNA is TGTGCCAGCAGTTCCCTTCGGGCCCCGACCGGCTATGGCTACACCTTC. It specifies CASSSLRAPTGYGYTF.